Listed here are 25 T cell receptor beta chains from one sample, sequenced in a study of T cell repertoires in cytomegalovirus infection. TCRdb re-derived calls from the reads in MiXCR, one entry per CDR3 protein. This table has about 210,000 distinct CDR3 sequences, approximately 7% appearing once. The specimen sequenced was PBMCs. The receptors here all came from a human donor in good health (CMV status not recorded). Some clones in this sample may be carry-over from other donors' samples.

This clonotype was found many times. The chain is built from TRBV7-2 and TRBJ1-1, with D possibly TRBD1 on 6 matching bases. Trimming left V 4 bases short and J 5 bases short, with 20 bases between. Germline CDR1 and CDR2: SGHTA and FQGNSA. This CDR3 is built from 16 residues. CDR3 protein: CASSSQTGNPYTEAFF. Written as DNA, the CDR3 is TGTGCCAGCAGCTCCCAGACAGGCAACCCCTATACTGAAGCTTTCTTT.

At least ten counts were recorded for this clonotype. The rearrangement links TRBV12-3 or TRBV12-4 to TRBJ1-5, with D possibly being TRBD1 (5 bases). Trimming took off 5 bases at V and 4 bases at J, with 9 bases between the two ends. The CDR3 is 13 amino acids. The DNA of the CDR3 is TGTGCCAGCAGTCCGCGACAGAATCAGCCCCAGCATTTT. This codes for CASSPRQNQPQHF.

This clonotype occurred many times. This chain joins TRBV7-9 and TRBJ1-4, with D possibly matching TRBD1 (6 bases). With 5 bases removed from V and 5 bases from J, the gap between germline ends came to 12 bases. The CDR3 is 14 amino acids. Germline-derived CDR1 and CDR2 are SEHNR and FQNEAQ (reference sequence). CDR3: CASSLVGGNEKLFF. CDR3 coding DNA: TGTGCCAGCAGCCTAGTAGGGGGGAATGAAAAACTGTTTTTT. Full variable domain (missing parts from reference TRBV7-9 and TRBJ1-4): DTGVSQNPRHKITKRGQNVTFRCDPISEHNRLYWYRQTLGQGPEFLTYFQNEAQLEKSRLLSDRFSAERPKGSFSTLEIQRTEQGDSAMYLCASSLVGGNEKLFFGSGTQLSVL.

The chain couples TRBV12-3 or TRBV12-4 to TRBJ1-2; possible D gene TRBD1, 5 bases. There are 13 residues in the CDR3. The V end was cut by 5 bases, the J end by 7 bases, with 14 bases between. CDR3 sequence: CASSGAKKSGYTF. The DNA for the CDR3 is TGTGCCAGCAGTGGGGCCAAGAAGTCTGGCTACACCTTC.

In this sample, this clonotype turned up many times. The chain uses TRBV12-3 or TRBV12-4 and TRBJ2-5; D is perhaps TRBD2 (6 bases). The CDR3 length is 16 residues. V dropped 6 bases and J dropped 4 bases, with 21 bases sitting between them. The CDR3: CASSPDGPSGGETQYF. As DNA, the CDR3 is TGTGCCAGCAGCCCAGACGGACCATCCGGGGGAGAGACCCAGTACTTC.

Many counts were recorded for this clonotype. The chain joins TRBV7-8 to TRBJ1-2, with D possibly being TRBD1 (5 bases). CDR1 SGHVS and CDR2 FQNEAQ come from the germline V gene. Between the trimmed V and J ends, which lost 1 base and 3 bases, there was a span of 18 bases. The CDR3 covers 17 residues. The CDR3 DNA reads as TGTGCCAGCAGCTTAGGAAGGGTCGGGGGTACGGACTATGGCTACACCTTC. Its translation is CASSLGRVGGTDYGYTF.

In its sample, this clonotype was seen many times. The chain is built from TRBV7-2 and TRBJ2-5; D assignment may be TRBD1 or TRBD2 (5 bases each). The V end was cut by 1 base, the J end by 5 bases, with 17 bases between. The CDR3 is 16 amino acids. Germline CDR1 SGHTA, CDR2 FQGNSA. The CDR3 sequence: CASSLGGTARSETQYF. CDR3 coding DNA: TGTGCCAGCAGCTTAGGTGGGACCGCCCGCTCGGAGACCCAGTACTTC.

This clonotype was recorded at least ten times. V and J are TRBV7-8 and TRBJ1-6; D not certain. CDR1 is SGHVS and CDR2 is FQNEAQ in the germline V gene. The V and J ends lost 1 base and 7 bases respectively, with 11 bases between them. The CDR3 runs to 15 residues. The CDR3 spells CASSLETQANSPLHF. The CDR3 DNA follows: TGTGCCAGCAGCTTAGAGACCCAGGCCAATTCACCCCTCCACTTT. The variable domain in full, with the rest retrieved from reference TRBV7-8 and TRBJ1-6, is GAGVSQSPRYKVAKRGQDVALRCDPISGHVSLFWYQQALGQGPEFLTYFQNEAQLDKSGLPSDRFFAERPEGSVSTLKIQRTQQEDSAVYLCASSLETQANSPLHFGNGTRLTVT.

This clonotype was detected ten times or more. This chain connects TRBV29-1 to TRBJ1-2; 8 bases match TRBD1. The V and J ends lost 5 bases and 0 bases, in that order; junction bases with no gene match: 5. CDR1 SQVTM and CDR2 ANQGSEA come from the germline V gene. The CDR3 spans 14 residues. The CDR3 sequence is CSVPTGGANYGYTF. CDR3 sequence (DNA): TGCAGCGTTCCAACAGGGGGGGCTAACTATGGCTACACCTTC.

This clonotype was seen many times. The chain uses TRBV27 and TRBJ1-5; 7 bases are shared with TRBD1. Germline-derived CDR1 and CDR2 are MNHEY and SMNVEV (reference sequence). There are 15 residues in the CDR3. V was clipped by 5 bases and J by 3 bases; unmatched bases: 7. This CDR3 reads CASSPLDRDNQPQHF. The CDR3 DNA reads as TGTGCCAGCAGTCCGCTTGACAGGGACAATCAGCCCCAGCATTTT.

The table lists this clonotype with many counts. The chain employs TRBV29-1 and TRBJ1-4, with unresolved D. CDR3 size: 13 residues. Trimming took off 5 bases at V and 6 bases at J, with 13 bases between the two ends. The V gene's germline CDR1 is SQVTM and CDR2 ANQGSEA. CDR3: CSVYRDADEKLFF. The CDR3 DNA reads as TGCAGCGTTTACCGAGACGCGGATGAAAAACTGTTTTTT.

This clonotype was counted ten times or more. The CDR3 sequence is CASIHAKAGSSLQQFF. The CDR3 DNA sequence: TGTGCCAGCATTCACGCTAAGGCCGGGTCCTCGTTGCAGCAGTTCTTC. The J gene is TRBJ2-1, the V gene TRBV6-4; no definite D call. CDR3 length equals 16 residues. V lost 7 bases, J lost 11 bases, and 27 bases lay in between. CDR1 is MRHNA, CDR2 SNTAGT, per germline.

This clonotype was seen ten or more times. V and J are TRBV7-7 and TRBJ2-7, with 12 nucleotides matching TRBD1. The CDR3 has 15 residues. V lost 5 bases to trimming and J lost 5 bases; unmatched junction nucleotides: 7. Germline values: CDR1 SSHAT, CDR2 FNYEAQ (reference sequence). DNA of the CDR3: TGTGCCAGCAGCCTCTCCGGGACAGGGGGCGACGAGCAGTACTTC. It encodes CASSLSGTGGDEQYF.

This clonotype has a count of ten or more. The chain uses TRBV7-8 and TRBJ2-2; no clear D gene. CDR1 is SGHVS, CDR2 FQNEAQ, per germline. CDR3 length: 15 residues. Trimming took off 5 bases at V and 0 bases at J, with 10 bases between the two ends. The CDR3 DNA sequence: TGTGCCAGCAGCCAGTTCCACCCGAACACCGGGGAGCTGTTTTTT. Translated: CASSQFHPNTGELFF.

The sample holds many counts of this clonotype. The genes are TRBV9 and TRBJ1-2; 9 bases fit TRBD1. This CDR3 contains 16 residues. Germline CDR1 and CDR2: SGDLS and YYNGEE. V lost 4 bases, J lost 2 bases, and 9 bases stayed unmatched. The CDR3 loop reads CASSSGTGLFNYGYTF. The CDR3 nucleotides are TGTGCCAGCAGCTCCGGGACAGGGTTGTTCAACTATGGCTACACCTTC.

This clonotype was detected ten times or more. The chain carries TRBV7-6 and TRBJ2-2, with a weak D call TRBD1 (5 bases). Germline V gene sequence: CDR1 SGHVS, CDR2 FNYEAQ. Trimming cost V 2 bases and J 3 bases, with 7 bases left between them. The CDR3 contains 14 residues. This CDR3 reads CASSLRGYTGELFF. As DNA, the CDR3 is TGTGCCAGCAGCTTAAGGGGATACACCGGGGAGCTGTTTTTT.

This clonotype was seen many times. The V call is TRBV20-1, the J call TRBJ1-2, with 11 nucleotides matching TRBD1. V lost 6 bases, J lost 4 bases, and 10 bases stayed unmatched. This CDR3 has 15 residues. Germline V gene lookup returns CDR1 DFQATT and CDR2 SNEGSKA (reference sequence). For the CDR3, the DNA is TGCAGTGCCGGACAGGGGGCAGAGGTGGGCTATGGCTACACCTTC. The encoded protein is CSAGQGAEVGYGYTF.

This clonotype was observed many times. The chain joins TRBV6-2 or TRBV6-3 to TRBJ2-5; D tentatively fits TRBD1 or TRBD2 (5 bases each). Between the trimmed V and J ends, which lost 9 bases and 2 bases, there was a span of 19 bases. CDR1 MNHEY and CDR2 SVGEGT come from the germline V gene. The CDR3 is 15 amino acids. The CDR3 nucleotides read TGTGCCAGTCTAAACCTGGGACGCCTACAAGAGACCCAGTACTTC. This encodes CASLNLGRLQETQYF.

In its sample, this clonotype was seen many times. The chain joins TRBV6-4 to TRBJ2-3; 13 bases match TRBD2. V lost 8 bases, J lost 0 bases, and 2 bases stayed unmatched. This CDR3 is built from 15 residues. The V gene's germline CDR1 is MRHNA and CDR2 SNTAGT. CDR3 sequence: CASGTSGASTDTQYF. Written as DNA, the CDR3 is TGTGCCAGCGGGACTAGCGGGGCTAGCACAGATACGCAGTATTTT.

This sequence joins TRBV28 and TRBJ1-2; D perhaps matches TRBD1 (5 bases). V lost 4 bases, J lost 4 bases, and 22 bases lay in between. This CDR3 has 17 amino acids. Germline CDR1 and CDR2: MDHEN and SYDVKM. The CDR3 nucleotides read TGTGCCAGCAGTTCCGGGGGGGGGGGGTCTGTCGTCTATGGCTACACCTTC. This codes for CASSSGGGGSVVYGYTF.

In its sample, this clonotype was seen many times. The rearrangement joins TRBV7-2 to TRBJ2-7; D call uncertain. CDR1 and CDR2 (germline): SGHTA, FQGNSA. The CDR3 covers 15 residues. V gave up 0 bases and J gave up 0 bases, with 9 bases separating them. The CDR3 protein is CASSLALGHSYEQYF. In DNA, the CDR3 is TGTGCCAGCAGCTTAGCGCTAGGTCACTCCTACGAGCAGTACTTC.

This clonotype was counted many times. J is TRBJ2-5 and V is TRBV10-3; D may match TRBD1 or TRBD2 (6 bases each). This CDR3 region has 15 residues. CDR1 and CDR2 (germline): ENHRY, SYGVKD. Trimming removed 0 bases at V and 5 bases at J, with 13 bases between. DNA for the CDR3: TGTGCCATCAGTGAGTCGGGGGGCCAGGGGGAGACCCAGTACTTC. Protein: CAISESGGQGETQYF.

The sample holds a few counts of this clonotype. The V and J genes are TRBV5-1 and TRBJ1-5; 10 bases map to TRBD1. The CDR3 has 15 amino acids. Germline-derived CDR1 and CDR2 are SGHRS and YFSETQ. V dropped 2 bases and J dropped 5; count of bases not matched to a gene: 4. CDR3 protein: CASSLGTGDYQPQHF. DNA for the CDR3: TGCGCCAGCAGCTTAGGGACAGGGGATTATCAGCCCCAGCATTTT.

The table lists this clonotype with many counts. The V gene is TRBV6-5, the J gene TRBJ2-5; the match to TRBD2 covers 9 bases. CDR1 is MNHEY and CDR2 is SVGAGI in the germline V gene. The CDR3 spans 14 residues. V shed 8 bases, J shed 5 bases, and the junction held 9 bases outside the gene matches. The CDR3 DNA reads as TGTGCCAGCGCCCCAGCGGGGGGCCGGGAGACCCAGTACTTC. It encodes CASAPAGGRETQYF.

The V gene is TRBV29-1, the J gene TRBJ2-5, with 10 bases that match TRBD1. V lost 2 bases to trimming and J lost 4 bases; unmatched junction nucleotides: 13. This CDR3 contains 17 residues. Germline V lookup: CDR1 SQVTM, CDR2 ANQGSEA. CDR3 residues: CSVETDLGTGDIETQYF. DNA of the CDR3: TGCAGCGTTGAAACTGACTTAGGGACAGGGGATATAGAGACCCAGTACTTC.